The rows below give T cell receptor beta chains drawn from one sample of a study of CD8 T cells in ankylosing spondylitis. MiXCR was run by TCRdb on the 5' RACE reads, yielding one entry per CDR3 protein. The data show under 550,000 distinct CDR3 sequences, roughly a quarter seen once. Source material: blood, either unsorted or a sorted T cell fraction (not recorded which). The receptors originated from a male donor with ankylosing spondylitis. The CDR3 runs from the conserved cysteine through the conserved F or W. Fields, in order: V gene, clone size, J gene, D gene, CDR3 DNA, CDR3 protein. The D gene is left open where the match is weak. Rows give clone size only sometimes, using once, few, many, or a class for an expanded clone.

>TRBV5-1|once|TRBJ2-2|NA
TGCGCCAGCAGCTTGGACTTGGGGAACACCGGGGAGCTGTTTTTT
CASSLDLGNTGELFF
>TRBV5-1|NA|TRBJ2-2|NA
TGCGCCAGCAGTGACACAGGGAACACCGGGGAGCTGTTTTTT
CASSDTGNTGELFF
>TRBV12-3/TRBV12-4|NA|TRBJ2-4|TRBD2
TGTGCCAGCACCCAGAGAGCGGGGTCTGACATTCAGTACTTC
CASTQRAGSDIQYF
>TRBV3-1|NA|TRBJ1-2|TRBD1
TGTGCCACTCGGGGACAGGGAGGAGGCTACACCTTC
CATRGQGGGYTF
>TRBV5-1|NA|TRBJ2-1|TRBD2
TGCGCCAGCAGCCCCCGGACTAGCGGAGTCCGAGTCAATGAGCAGTTCTTC
CASSPRTSGVRVNEQFF
>TRBV20-1|NA|TRBJ2-1|TRBD2
TGCAGTGCTTTTCATACTAGCGGGAGGGGGAATGAGCAGTTCTTC
CSAFHTSGRGNEQFF
>TRBV12-3/TRBV12-4|few|TRBJ1-1|NA
TGTGCCAGCAGTTTCGTCCTGATGAACACTGAAGCTTTCTTT
CASSFVLMNTEAFF
>TRBV3-1|NA|TRBJ2-5|NA
TGTGCCAGCAGCTCGGGACGGAGTTCGACGACCCAGTACTTC
CASSSGRSSTTQYF
>TRBV30|many|TRBJ1-2|NA
TGTGCCTGGAGATATGGTAGCTATGGCTACACCTTC
CAWRYGSYGYTF
>TRBV20-1|few|TRBJ2-1|TRBD1
TGCAGTGCTGGGGACCGCAGGGGGCACAATGAGCAGTTCTTC
CSAGDRRGHNEQFF
>TRBV5-1|NA|TRBJ2-5|TRBD2
TGCGCCAGCAGCTTTGCCGCCGGGACTAGCGGGACGGAGACCCAGTACTTC
CASSFAAGTSGTETQYF
>TRBV20-1|NA|TRBJ2-2|NA
TGCAGTGCCCCAGGGCAGGTGGGGTATATGGAGCTGTTTTTT
CSAPGQVGYMELFF
>TRBV2|few|TRBJ2-2|NA
TGTGCCAGCAAGGGCGGAGTCATGGACACCGGGGAGCTGTTTTTT
CASKGGVMDTGELFF
>TRBV7-8|NA|TRBJ2-2|NA
TGTGCCAGCAGCTTTAGAAGTTCGAACACCGGGGAGCTGTTTTTT
CASSFRSSNTGELFF
>TRBV5-1|NA|TRBJ2-1|NA
TGCGCCAGCAGCTTAGTCCCCTCTCAAGGACAGTTCTTC
CASSLVPSQGQFF
>TRBV19|NA|TRBJ1-2|TRBD1
TGTGCCAGTAGTATCCTCTCCGGGACAGGGGCCGACTATGGCTACACCTTC
CASSILSGTGADYGYTF
>TRBV4-2|few|TRBJ1-1|NA
TGTGCCAGCAGTTTAATCCGACGGACGGAAATGAACACTGAAGCTTTCTTT
CASSLIRRTEMNTEAFF
>TRBV24-1|NA|TRBJ2-1|TRBD2
TGTGCCACCAGTGATGCGGGACTAGCGGGGGATAATGAGCAGTTCTTC
CATSDAGLAGDNEQFF
>TRBV9|NA|TRBJ2-1|TRBD2
TGTGCCAGCAGCGTTGCGGGACTAGCGGAGTACAATGAGCAGTTCTTC
CASSVAGLAEYNEQFF
>TRBV10-3|NA|TRBJ2-1|TRBD1
TGTGCCATCAGTGCCCGGGACAGGGGGAAGGTCTACAATGAGCAGTTCTTC
CAISARDRGKVYNEQFF
>TRBV29-1|NA|TRBJ1-1|NA
TGCAGCGTCCGGGGTCGGCAGAAGAACACTGAAGCTTTCTTT
CSVRGRQKNTEAFF
>TRBV5-1|few|TRBJ2-5|NA
TGCGCCAGCAGCTTCCAGCAGGCCAGAGAGACCCAGTACTTC
CASSFQQARETQYF
>TRBV5-1|NA|TRBJ2-5|TRBD1
TGCGCCAGCAGCTCCATAGTGGGACAGCAAGAGACCCAGTACTTC
CASSSIVGQQETQYF
>TRBV5-1|NA|TRBJ2-5|NA
TGCGCCAGCAGCTTGTTTTGGTCTCTAGGCCCAGAGACCCAGTACTTC
CASSLFWSLGPETQYF
>TRBV29-1|NA|TRBJ2-3|NA
TGCAGCGTTGACCTCGGATCCGACACAGATACGCAGTATTTT
CSVDLGSDTDTQYF
>TRBV7-8|many|TRBJ2-3|NA
TGTGCCAGCAGCCCCGAGACAGATACGCAGTATTTT
CASSPETDTQYF
>TRBV29-1|NA|TRBJ2-1|TRBD2
TGCAGCGTTGAAGGGCGACTAGCGGGGGCTAGGGAGCAGTTCTTC
CSVEGRLAGAREQFF
>TRBV20-1|few|TRBJ2-7|TRBD2
TGCAGTGCCCCTAGCGGGAGCCCCTACGAGCAGTACTTC
CSAPSGSPYEQYF
>TRBV10-3|NA|TRBJ2-3|NA
TGTGCCATCAGTGAACCTAAAGCCCTCACAGATACGCAGTATTTT
CAISEPKALTDTQYF
>TRBV20-1|NA|TRBJ2-7|TRBD2
TGCAGTGCTACACCGACTAGCGGGGGGAAATACGAGCAGTACTTC
CSATPTSGGKYEQYF
>TRBV5-1|many|TRBJ2-2|NA
TGCGCCAGCAGCTTGCCAGGCAGTACCGGGGAGCTGTTTTTT
CASSLPGSTGELFF
>TRBV5-5|few|TRBJ2-5|TRBD2
TGTGCCAGCAGCGCGGGGGGAGGTTCGGGAGAGACCCAGTACTTC
CASSAGGGSGETQYF
>TRBV24-1|NA|TRBJ1-3|NA
TGTGCCACCAGTGACCCCGACGGAAACACCATATATTTT
CATSDPDGNTIYF
>TRBV29-1|NA|TRBJ2-3|NA
TGCAGCGCATTCACCGGGGGATCGAGGGATACGCAGTATTTT
CSAFTGGSRDTQYF
>TRBV20-1|many|TRBJ2-2|NA
TGCAGTGCTAGCAAGGGGAGCGCCGGGGAGCTGTTTTTT
CSASKGSAGELFF
>TRBV6-1|NA|TRBJ1-5|TRBD1
TGTGCCAGCAGTGAGGGGACAGGGGATCAGCCCCAGCATTTT
CASSEGTGDQPQHF
>TRBV27|NA|TRBJ2-1|TRBD2
TGTGCCAGCAGTTCCCCCGGTGAGCTAGCGGGAGCCTTATATCAGTCCTACAATGAGCAGTTCTTC
CASSSPGELAGALYQSYNEQFF
>TRBV5-1|NA|TRBJ2-5|TRBD2
TGCGCCAGCAGCTTGTTTTTCGGGACTAGCGGGAGCCCCGGGAGGGAGACCCAGTACTTC
CASSLFFGTSGSPGRETQYF
>TRBV20-1|few|TRBJ2-5|TRBD1
TGCAGTGCTAGACTGGGACAGGGCGAGACCCAGTACTTC
CSARLGQGETQYF
>TRBV20-1|NA|TRBJ1-1|NA
TGCAGTGCTAGCTCCCCGTTACGGGGCGGCACTGAAGCTTTCTTT
CSASSPLRGGTEAFF
>TRBV7-8|NA|TRBJ2-1|NA
TGTGCCAGCAGCTTATTCGTAGGCAATGAGCAGTTCTTC
CASSLFVGNEQFF
>TRBV19|NA|TRBJ1-5|NA
TGTGCCACGAAAAGGGCAGCTAGCAATCAGCCCCAGCATTTT
CATKRAASNQPQHF